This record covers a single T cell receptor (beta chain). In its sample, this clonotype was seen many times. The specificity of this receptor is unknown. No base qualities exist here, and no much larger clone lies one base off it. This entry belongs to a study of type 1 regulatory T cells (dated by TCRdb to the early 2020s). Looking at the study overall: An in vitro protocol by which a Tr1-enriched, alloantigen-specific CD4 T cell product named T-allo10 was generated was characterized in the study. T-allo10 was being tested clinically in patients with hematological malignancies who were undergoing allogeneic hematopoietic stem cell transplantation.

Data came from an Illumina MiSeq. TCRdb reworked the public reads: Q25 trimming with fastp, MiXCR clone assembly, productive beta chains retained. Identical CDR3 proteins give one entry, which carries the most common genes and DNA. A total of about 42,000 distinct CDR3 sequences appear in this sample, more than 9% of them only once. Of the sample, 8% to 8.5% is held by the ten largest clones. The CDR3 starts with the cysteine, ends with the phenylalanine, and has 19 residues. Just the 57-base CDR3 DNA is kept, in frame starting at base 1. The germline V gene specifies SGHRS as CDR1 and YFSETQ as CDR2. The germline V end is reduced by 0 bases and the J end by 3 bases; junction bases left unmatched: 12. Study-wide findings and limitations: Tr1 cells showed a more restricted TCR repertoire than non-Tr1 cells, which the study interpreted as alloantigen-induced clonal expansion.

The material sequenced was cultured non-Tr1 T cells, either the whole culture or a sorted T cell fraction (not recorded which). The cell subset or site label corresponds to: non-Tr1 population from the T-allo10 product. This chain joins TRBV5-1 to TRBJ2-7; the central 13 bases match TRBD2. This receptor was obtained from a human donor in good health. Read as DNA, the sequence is TGCGCCAGCAGCTTGGCCGGGACTAGCGGGATTGGCCCTGTCTACGAGCAGTACTTC. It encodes CASSLAGTSGIGPVYEQYF.